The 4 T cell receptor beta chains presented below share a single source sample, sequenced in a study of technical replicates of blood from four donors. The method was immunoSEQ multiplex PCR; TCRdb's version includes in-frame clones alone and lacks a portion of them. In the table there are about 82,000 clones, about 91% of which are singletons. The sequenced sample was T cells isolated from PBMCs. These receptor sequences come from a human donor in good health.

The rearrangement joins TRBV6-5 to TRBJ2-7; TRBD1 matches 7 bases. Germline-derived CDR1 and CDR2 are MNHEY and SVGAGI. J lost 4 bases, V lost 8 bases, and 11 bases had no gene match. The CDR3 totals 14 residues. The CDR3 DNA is TGTGCCAGCGGAACCCGGGACAGAGTATACGAGCAGTACTTC. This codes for CASGTRDRVYEQYF.

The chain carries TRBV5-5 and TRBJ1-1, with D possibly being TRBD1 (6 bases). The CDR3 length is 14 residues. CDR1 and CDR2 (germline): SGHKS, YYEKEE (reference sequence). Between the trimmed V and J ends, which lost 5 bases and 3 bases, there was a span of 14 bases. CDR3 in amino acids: CASRATGWDTEAFF. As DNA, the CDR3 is TGTGCCAGCAGAGCTACAGGGTGGGACACTGAAGCTTTCTTT.

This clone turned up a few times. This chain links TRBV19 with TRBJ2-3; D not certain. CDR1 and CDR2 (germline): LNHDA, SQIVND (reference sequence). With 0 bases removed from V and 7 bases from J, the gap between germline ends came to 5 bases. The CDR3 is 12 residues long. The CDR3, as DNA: TGTGCCAGTAGTATAGATAGAAATACGCAGTATTTT. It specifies CASSIDRNTQYF.

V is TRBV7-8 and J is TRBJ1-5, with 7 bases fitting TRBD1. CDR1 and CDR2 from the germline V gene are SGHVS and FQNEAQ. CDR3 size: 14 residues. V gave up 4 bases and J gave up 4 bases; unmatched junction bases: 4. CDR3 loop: CASSWDRGNQPQHF. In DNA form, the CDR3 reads TGTGCCAGCAGCTGGGACAGAGGTAATCAGCCCCAGCATTTT.